The T cell receptor beta chain described here comes from a study of high-grade serous ovarian cancer treatment subgroups. The repertoire was sequenced with immunoSEQ multiplex PCR; TCRdb's copy has only in-frame clones and lacks some. The sample shows roughly 29,000 clones, about 86% of them seen only once. About this clone itself: No antigen is known for it.

Tumor samples were obtained before definitive surgery or chemotherapy. The CDR3 has 15 residues. Germline lookup yields CDR1 SGHTA and CDR2 FQGNSA. Trimming took off 1 base at V and 6 bases at J, with 13 bases between the two ends. Study-wide results and limits: The analyses considered CDR3 and ignored CDR1 and CDR2. Bulk tumor TCR sequencing gave no spatial information.

The chain combines TRBV7-2 with TRBJ1-5; D gene unclear. The clonotype was recovered from a human donor with high-grade serous ovarian cancer. The specimen was tumor tissue. This chain's CDR3 is CASSLGVTRGQPQHF. DNA of the CDR3: TGTGCCAGCAGCTTAGGCGTCACGCGTGGTCAGCCCCAGCATTTT.